These T cell receptor beta chains were read from a single sample in a study of OX40 agonist ivuxolimab in advanced cancers. Only in-frame clones appear in the TCRdb table, and some are missing; sequencing was by immunoSEQ multiplex PCR. The sample carries 35,000 or so clones, more than 80% recorded once. Here the sequenced sample was CD4+ or CD8+ T cells sorted from blood, taken in a trial of the OX40 agonist ivuxolimab. The receptors here all came from an adult with an advanced solid tumor such as melanoma, head and neck, liver or kidney cancer. Both conserved end residues are part of each CDR3. A D gene is named only where the DNA matches it firmly. Where a row states a size, it is once, few, many or the class of an expanded clone; other rows omit it.

cdr3_nt,cdr3_aa,v_call,clone_size,j_call,d_call
TGTGCCAGTAGTTACAGGACAGAACTTAACACTGAAGCTTTCTTT,CASSYRTELNTEAFF,TRBV19,NA,TRBJ1-1,NA
TGTGCCAGCCGTTTAAATCGGGGGGTTGGCCCTCCAGATACGCAGTATTTT,CASRLNRGVGPPDTQYF,TRBV28,NA,TRBJ2-3,TRBD2
TGTGCCAGCAGCCAAGAGCTAGCAGGGGGGAGCACAGATACGCAGTATTTT,CASSQELAGGSTDTQYF,TRBV4-2,NA,TRBJ2-3,NA
TGTGCCAGTAGTATAGTCTCAGGGCTCGTCGGGGATACGCAGTATTTT,CASSIVSGLVGDTQYF,TRBV19,NA,TRBJ2-3,NA
TGTGCCAGCAGTTTATCGACAGGGCAAACTGAAGCTTTCTTT,CASSLSTGQTEAFF,TRBV27,many,TRBJ1-1,TRBD1
TGTGCCAGCAAGACGGGTCAGGACTTTCTCTACGAGCAGTACTTC,CASKTGQDFLYEQYF,TRBV2,NA,TRBJ2-7,NA
TGCGCCAGCAGTGATCTTATCGGGTTTTCACCCCTCCACTTT,CASSDLIGFSPLHF,TRBV10-2,NA,TRBJ1-6,NA
TGTGCCAGCAGAGGGACTGAAGCTTTCTTT,CASRGTEAFF,TRBV6-6,few,TRBJ1-1,NA
TGTGCCAGCAGTTTCCGGCGGGACCGACTAGCGGGGAAAACCTACAATGAGCAGTTCTTC,CASSFRRDRLAGKTYNEQFF,TRBV28,NA,TRBJ2-1,TRBD2
TGTGCCATCAGTGAGTCGTGGTATCAGGGTCTTGCTAACTATGGCTACACCTTC,CAISESWYQGLANYGYTF,TRBV10-3,NA,TRBJ1-2,NA
TGTGCCAGCAGCTTAGGACCCGGCAGGGGGTTGTTGGAGACCCAGTACTTC,CASSLGPGRGLLETQYF,TRBV7-9,few,TRBJ2-5,TRBD1
TGTGCCAGCAGTTTGCCAATGACAGGCCGTGGGGACGAGCAGTACTTC,CASSLPMTGRGDEQYF,TRBV28,NA,TRBJ2-7,NA
TGTGCCAGTAGTGTCCTCTCGGGACTAGCGCCGACCGGGGAGCTGTTTTTT,CASSVLSGLAPTGELFF,TRBV19,few,TRBJ2-2,TRBD2
TGTGCCAGCAGCGCCGGGGGCGAAGGCTACACCTTC,CASSAGGEGYTF,TRBV9,NA,TRBJ1-2,NA
TGTGCCAGCAGCTTAGGGCCGACAGGGTTCGGGGAGCAGTACTTC,CASSLGPTGFGEQYF,TRBV11-2,NA,TRBJ2-7,TRBD1
TGCGCCAGCAGCCCGACTCCGGGACACAATTACCAAGAGACCCAGTACTTC,CASSPTPGHNYQETQYF,TRBV4-1,NA,TRBJ2-5,NA
TGTGCCAGCCTGGGGGCGGAGACCCAGTACTTC,CASLGAETQYF,TRBV6-5,NA,TRBJ2-5,NA
TGTGCCAGCAGCCAGTACATTAATCAGCCCCAGCATTTT,CASSQYINQPQHF,TRBV4-2,NA,TRBJ1-5,NA
TGTGCCAGCAGCTTAGACAGGGACGAGGATGAAGCTTTCTTT,CASSLDRDEDEAFF,TRBV7-6,NA,TRBJ1-1,NA
TGTGCCAGCAGCGCGAGCCGGGACCTCTCCTACGAGCAGTACTTC,CASSASRDLSYEQYF,TRBV7-6,NA,TRBJ2-7,NA
TGTGCCAGCAGCTTCCCAGGGTATCCCGACACTGAAGCTTTCTTT,CASSFPGYPDTEAFF,TRBV5-6,NA,TRBJ1-1,NA
TGTGCCAGCGACTGGGGGGGAAGTGGGACCTCTGGCTATGGCTACACCTTC,CASDWGGSGTSGYGYTF,TRBV2,once,TRBJ1-2,NA
TGTGCCAGCAGCCAAGATCCCGTCTACGAGCAGTACTTC,CASSQDPVYEQYF,TRBV14,few,TRBJ2-7,NA
TGTGCCAGCATCGGGACTAGCGGACCGTACGAGCAGTACTTC,CASIGTSGPYEQYF,TRBV28,NA,TRBJ2-7,TRBD2
TGTGCCAGTAGTGTGGGACAGGAAAACACTGAAGCTTTCTTT,CASSVGQENTEAFF,TRBV19,once,TRBJ1-1,TRBD1
TGTGCCAGCAGCTGGACCTCCTACGAGCAGTACTTC,CASSWTSYEQYF,TRBV7-9,NA,TRBJ2-7,NA
TGTGCCAGCAGATGGGGCACAGATACGCAGTATTTT,CASRWGTDTQYF,TRBV5-4,NA,TRBJ2-3,NA
TGTGCCAGCAGCTTGAATGGCTACACCTTC,CASSLNGYTF,TRBV13,NA,TRBJ1-2,NA
TGTGCCAGCAGTTCCCCCTCGACCACAGATACGCAGTATTTT,CASSSPSTTDTQYF,TRBV27,NA,TRBJ2-3,NA
TGTGCCAGCTCATCTTTAGCGGGGGGGCCGGGGAATGAGCAGTTCTTC,CASSSLAGGPGNEQFF,TRBV18,NA,TRBJ2-1,TRBD2
TGTGCCAGCAGTGAAGAGGATTGGCAGGGAGAACAGCCCCAGCATTTT,CASSEEDWQGEQPQHF,TRBV2,NA,TRBJ1-5,NA
TGTGCCAGCAGCCAGGGACAGGGGTATAACACTGAAGCTTTCTTT,CASSQGQGYNTEAFF,TRBV4-2,NA,TRBJ1-1,TRBD1